This TCR beta chain was sequenced for a study of cytomegalovirus exposure and HLA in healthy donors. Note on this clone: The antigen remains undetermined. At one of its ends the junction is not consistent with the germline gene, which may arise from a read error.

Researchers ran the PCR with 60 Vbeta and 13 Jbeta primers. The data were produced by immunoSEQ multiplex PCR, yet TCRdb's version contains in-frame clones alone and is incomplete. The sample yields 90,000 to 120,000 clones, approximately 80% seen once. CDR3 length: 16 residues. The V gene's germline CDR1 is SSHAT and CDR2 FNYEAQ (reference sequence). Study-wide results and limits: Sequencing depth roughly uniform across donors was assumed in presence/absence analyses.

This sequence was found in a woman between 18 and 29 years old in good health and CMV-seropositive. The chain recombines TRBV7-7 with TRBJ2-3, with TRBD2 identical over 8 bases. Source material: PBMCs. The DNA of the CDR3 is TGTGCTAGCAGCTATGCCTCAGCGGGGGTCACAGATACGCAGTATTTT. Translated, it gives CASSYASAGVTDTQYF.